These 32 T cell receptor beta chains were all obtained from the same sample, sequenced in a study of T cell repertoires and HLA-DP antigens. Some clones are missing from TCRdb's copy, which holds only in-frame ones; the method was immunoSEQ multiplex PCR. The repertoire consists of around 100,000 clones, with about 91% occurring once and the leading ten covering approximately 0.25%. No cognate antigen is known for these TCRs. Sequencing was carried out using CD4+ T cells from PBMCs. The receptors originated from a woman between 18 and 29 years old in good health and CMV-seronegative.

This rearrangement joins TRBV6-5 to TRBJ2-7; the D gene is possibly TRBD2 (5 bases). Trimming pared 6 bases from V and 3 bases from J, leaving 6 bases between. CDR3 size: 11 residues. CDR1 is MNHEY and CDR2 is SVGAGI in the germline V gene. In DNA, the CDR3 is TGTGCCAGCAGGGGGAGCTACGAGCAGTACTTC. Translating gives CASRGSYEQYF.

CDR3 sequence reads: CASSRLGQGRPQHF. The CDR3 DNA reads as TGTGCCAGCAGCCGCTTGGGACAGGGGCGGCCCCAGCATTTT. The chain employs TRBV13 and TRBJ1-5; 10 bases align to TRBD1. The ends lost 5 bases at V and 9 bases at J; junction bases unmatched: 7. The CDR3 is 14 residues long. Germline CDR1 PRHDT, CDR2 FYEKMQ (reference sequence). Variable domain in full (rest from reference TRBV13 and TRBJ1-5): AAGVIQSPRHLIKEKRETATLKCYPIPRHDTVYWYQQGPGQDPQFLISFYEKMQSDKGSIPDRFSAQQFSDYHSELNMSSLELGDSALYFCASSRLGQGRPQHFGDGTRLSIL.

The chain combines TRBV18 with TRBJ1-2; D remains unclear. In germline, CDR1 is KGHSH, CDR2 LQKENI. CDR3 length equals 13 residues. The V end was cut by 1 base, the J end by 3 bases, with 6 bases between. Here the CDR3 reads CASSPLRDYGYTF. CDR3 nucleotide sequence: TGTGCCAGCTCACCACTGCGGGACTATGGCTACACCTTC.

J is TRBJ1-3 and V is TRBV7-2; D unclear. Trimming stripped 2 bases from V and 0 bases from J, with 8 bases between. Looked up from germline, CDR1 is SGHTA and CDR2 is FQGNSA. There are 15 residues in the CDR3. The CDR3 DNA reads TGTGCCAGCAGCTTAATCACCGTCTCTGGAAACACCATATATTTT. Its translation is CASSLITVSGNTIYF.

The chain combines TRBV5-1 with TRBJ2-2; 7 nucleotides align to TRBD2. The germline V gene encodes CDR1 SGHRS and CDR2 YFSETQ. V was clipped by 2 bases and J by 4 bases; unmatched bases: 5. The CDR3 is 15 amino acids. The CDR3 here is CASSFWTSSTGELFF. The CDR3 DNA follows: TGCGCCAGCAGCTTCTGGACTAGTAGCACCGGGGAGCTGTTTTTT.

The chain recombines TRBV11-3 with TRBJ2-1; D is possibly TRBD1 or TRBD2 (6 bases each). This CDR3 has 19 residues. Per germline, CDR1 SGHNT and CDR2 YENEEA. Trimming removed 4 bases at V and 4 bases at J, with 26 bases between. CDR3 loop: CASSSYARDNQRGYNEQFF. In DNA form, the CDR3 reads TGTGCCAGCAGCTCCTACGCCCGGGACAACCAACGGGGGTACAATGAGCAGTTCTTC.

CDR3 DNA: TGTGCCACCAGCAGAGCGTCCGGGACAGGGATGGAAAAACTGTTTTTT. It translates to CATSRASGTGMEKLFF. The chain couples TRBV15 to TRBJ1-4; 9 nucleotides line up with TRBD1. V dropped 1 base and J dropped 8; count of bases not matched to a gene: 8. The V gene's germline CDR1 is LNHNV and CDR2 YYDKDF (reference sequence). The CDR3 totals 16 residues.

This clone was detected once. This chain links TRBV5-1 with TRBJ2-2; the D is unclear. V was cut by 0 bases and J by 4 bases, with 13 bases left in between. The germline CDR1 and CDR2 sequences are SGHRS and YFSETQ. CDR3 length: 16 residues. The DNA for the CDR3 is TGCGCCAGCAGCTTGGTTGGGGAACCCTCCACCGGGGAGCTGTTTTTT. This sequence encodes CASSLVGEPSTGELFF. Full variable domain (rest looked up from reference TRBV5-1 and TRBJ2-2): KAGVTQTPRYLIKTRGQQVTLSCSPISGHRSVSWYQQTPGQGLQFLFEYFSETQRNKGNFPGRFSGRQFSNSRSEMNVSTLELGDSALYLCASSLVGEPSTGELFFGEGSRLTVL.

This clone was detected once. CDR3 loop: CASSASGETQYF. The CDR3 bases are TGTGCCAGCAGCGCCTCAGGGGAGACCCAGTACTTC. The V and J genes are TRBV7-8 and TRBJ2-5, with D possibly TRBD1 on 5 matching bases. The CDR3 consists of 12 residues. Trimming shortened V by 5 bases and J by 5 bases, and 9 bases separated the two germline ends. Germline V CDR1 and CDR2: SGHVS, FQNEAQ.

The rearrangement uses TRBV18 and TRBJ2-3, with D hard to call. CDR1 KGHSH and CDR2 LQKENI come from the germline V gene. This CDR3 region has 11 residues. Trimming left V 3 bases short and J 5 bases short, with 3 bases between. Written as DNA, the CDR3 is TGTGCCAGCTCACCGGGAGATACGCAGTATTTT. This encodes CASSPGDTQYF.

This chain links TRBV9 with TRBJ1-2, with a weak D call TRBD1 (5 bases). Germline V lookup: CDR1 SGDLS, CDR2 YYNGEE. The germline V and J ends were trimmed by 3 bases and 4 bases, with 10 bases remaining between them. The CDR3 runs to 13 residues. CDR3 residues: CASSGDGIYGYTF. CDR3 nucleotide sequence: TGTGCCAGCAGCGGGGACGGGATCTATGGCTACACCTTC.

The V gene is TRBV5-1, the J gene TRBJ2-1, with 8 bases aligning to TRBD1. The CDR3 contains 17 residues. Trimming cost V 4 bases and J 6 bases; bases outside gene matches: 15. The V gene's germline CDR1 is SGHRS and CDR2 YFSETQ. The CDR3: CASSQPRQGMGINEQFF. In nucleotides, the CDR3 is TGCGCCAGCAGCCAACCTCGACAGGGGATGGGGATCAATGAGCAGTTCTTC.

The chain uses TRBV27 and TRBJ2-2; D unresolved. From germline, CDR1 is MNHEY and CDR2 SMNVEV (reference sequence). The CDR3 has 13 amino acids. Between the trimmed V and J ends, which lost 8 bases and 4 bases, there was a span of 11 bases. The CDR3 reads CASAIVGTGELFF. The CDR3 coding sequence is TGTGCCAGCGCAATTGTTGGCACCGGGGAGCTGTTTTTT.

This clone showed up just once. The chain links TRBV5-6 to TRBJ1-1, with a weak D call TRBD1 (6 bases). The CDR3 is 16 residues long. V shed 4 bases and J shed 2 bases, with 18 bases lying between them. From germline, CDR1 is SGHDT and CDR2 YYEEEE. The CDR3 DNA follows: TGTGCCAGCAGCACGTACCGGGGACAATATAACACTGAAGCTTTCTTT. This gives the protein CASSTYRGQYNTEAFF.

V gene TRBV28 combines with J gene TRBJ1-4; possible D gene TRBD1, 6 bases. The CDR3 contains 14 residues. V dropped 6 bases and J dropped 4 bases, with 12 bases sitting between them. Germline V lookup: CDR1 MDHEN, CDR2 SYDVKM. For the CDR3, the DNA is TGTGCCAGCAGACCAACAGGGTATAATGAAAAACTGTTTTTT. This sequence encodes CASRPTGYNEKLFF.

The V call is TRBV6-6, the J call TRBJ2-7; weak D call: TRBD1 (5 bases). This CDR3 has 15 residues. Germline V gives CDR1 MNHNY, CDR2 SVGAGI (reference sequence). Trimming cost V 10 bases and J 5 bases, with 24 bases left between them. In DNA form, the CDR3 reads TGTGCCACCTTTTCGGATTTGTCTCAGGGTAACGAGCAGTACGTC. Translating gives CATFSDLSQGNEQYV.

V usage is TRBV29-1 and J usage is TRBJ2-1; 12 bases fit TRBD2. The CDR3 runs 18 residues. Germline V CDR1 and CDR2: SQVTM, ANQGSEA. Trimming cost V 7 bases and J 0 bases; bases outside gene matches: 13. The CDR3 protein is CSGRGGTSGSRSYNEQFF. DNA for the CDR3: TGCAGCGGCCGGGGCGGGACTAGCGGGTCCCGCTCCTACAATGAGCAGTTCTTC.

The V and J genes are TRBV5-1 and TRBJ2-7, with D hard to call. The CDR3 sequence is 14 residues long. Trimming took 0 bases from V and 7 from J, leaving 14 bases between them. Germline V gives CDR1 SGHRS, CDR2 YFSETQ. CDR3 loop: CASSLGSAAGEQYF. The CDR3 DNA is TGCGCCAGCAGCTTGGGTTCGGCAGCCGGGGAGCAGTACTTC.

The J gene is TRBJ1-5, the V gene TRBV18, with unresolved D. The CDR3 consists of 15 residues. Trimming took off 3 bases at V and 1 base at J, with 10 bases between the two ends. Germline V gene lookup returns CDR1 KGHSH and CDR2 LQKENI. CDR3 amino acids: CASSPYRQSNQPQHF. CDR3 bases: TGTGCCAGCTCACCCTATAGACAAAGCAATCAGCCCCAGCATTTT.

This chain uses TRBV15 with TRBJ1-4; no clear D. The CDR3 has 17 residues. V was trimmed by 0 bases and J by 0 bases, leaving 11 bases between them. Germline values: CDR1 LNHNV, CDR2 YYDKDF (reference sequence). CDR3 protein: CATSRDRHTATNEKLFF. The CDR3 DNA is TGTGCCACCAGCAGAGATCGGCATACAGCAACTAATGAAAAACTGTTTTTT.

The chain is built from TRBV6-6 and TRBJ2-3; TRBD2 matches at 7 bases. J gave up 5 bases and V 5 bases, and 7 bases lay outside the gene matches. This CDR3 contains 14 residues. The germline gives CDR1 MNHNY, CDR2 SVGAGI (reference sequence). In DNA form, the CDR3 reads TGTGCCAGCAGTCTCGGGAGGTCGGGAGATACGCAGTATTTT. It is translated as CASSLGRSGDTQYF.

V is TRBV4-1 and J is TRBJ1-1; D ambiguous. The V gene's germline CDR1 is MGHRA and CDR2 YSYEKL. Trimming left V 2 bases short and J 1 base short, with 14 bases between. CDR3 length equals 16 residues. The DNA of the CDR3 is TGCGCCAGCAGCCAACTGGCGGCAATTGGGAACACTGAAGCTTTCTTT. It codes for CASSQLAAIGNTEAFF.

The chain has TRBV28 and TRBJ1-5; TRBD1 matches at 7 bases. CDR3 length: 15 amino acids. V was clipped by 4 bases and J by 3 bases; unmatched bases: 6. From germline, CDR1 is MDHEN and CDR2 SYDVKM. The CDR3 protein is CASSSLDRTNQPQHF. The CDR3 DNA reads TGTGCCAGCAGTTCTCTGGACAGGACCAATCAGCCCCAGCATTTT. Full variable domain (outside the CDR3, taken from reference TRBV28 and TRBJ1-5): DVKVTQSSRYLVKRTGEKVFLECVQDMDHENMFWYRQDPGLGLRLIYFSYDVKMKEKGDIPEGYSVSREKKERFSLILESASTNQTSMYLCASSSLDRTNQPQHFGDGTRLSIL.

The chain employs TRBV11-3 and TRBJ2-5, with 7 positions matching TRBD1. Germline trimming cut 1 base from V and 5 bases from J; bases unmatched to any gene: 7. The CDR3 loop spans 15 amino acids. Germline CDR1 and CDR2: SGHNT and YENEEA. The chain's CDR3 is CASSLGQGKGETQYF. The CDR3 region has the DNA TGTGCCAGCAGCTTAGGACAGGGCAAAGGGGAGACCCAGTACTTC.

The V call is TRBV15, the J call TRBJ1-4, with TRBD1 matching over 12 bases. Germline CDR1 reads LNHNV; CDR2 reads YYDKDF (reference sequence). The CDR3 is 18 amino acids. Trimming cost V 5 bases and J 1 base; bases outside gene matches: 8. CDR3 loop: CATSGGTGGPKTNEKLFF. The DNA for the CDR3 is TGTGCCACCAGCGGAGGGACAGGGGGCCCGAAAACTAATGAAAAACTGTTTTTT.

This clone was observed a handful of times. This chain connects TRBV5-1 to TRBJ1-5; the D gene is possibly TRBD1 (5 bases). The CDR3 is 14 residues long. Germline loops: CDR1 SGHRS, CDR2 YFSETQ. With 4 bases removed from V and 7 bases from J, the gap between germline ends came to 15 bases. CDR3 residues: CASSTGPIGQPQHF. The CDR3 region has the DNA TGCGCCAGCAGCACAGGCCCAATCGGCCAGCCCCAGCATTTT.

The rearrangement uses TRBV10-3 and TRBJ2-3; tentative D call: TRBD1 (6 bases). The V gene's germline CDR1 is ENHRY and CDR2 SYGVKD. The length of the CDR3 is 14 residues. V was shortened by 6 bases and J by 0 bases, with 10 bases between the two germline ends. CDR3 protein: CAIRAGASTDTQYF. In DNA form, the CDR3 reads TGTGCCATCAGAGCAGGGGCGAGCACAGATACGCAGTATTTT.

Here the CDR3 reads CASSPKTVPIEAFF. CDR3 sequence (DNA): TGTGCCAGCAGCCCGAAGACAGTTCCTATCGAAGCTTTCTTT. The rearrangement uses TRBV11-1 and TRBJ1-1, with D maybe TRBD1 (5 bases). The CDR3 has 14 amino acids. Germline values: CDR1 SGHAT, CDR2 FQDESV (reference sequence). V dropped 5 bases and J dropped 8 bases, with 18 bases sitting between them.

The sample holds a few counts of this clone. The chain uses TRBV25-1 and TRBJ2-2; the match to TRBD2 covers 14 bases. CDR3 length: 15 amino acids. V shed 6 bases and J 5 bases; nucleotides not matched to a gene: 2. Per the germline V gene, CDR1 is MGHDK and CDR2 is SYGVNS. The CDR3 DNA reads TGTGCCAGCAGCCGACTAGCGGGGGGGACCGGGGAGCTGTTTTTT. It yields the protein CASSRLAGGTGELFF.

The chain has TRBV5-6 and TRBJ1-1, with D hard to call. The CDR3 contains 17 residues. Trimming removed 2 bases from V and 0 bases from J, with 17 bases in between. Germline V CDR1 and CDR2: SGHDT, YYEEEE. The CDR3 loop is CASSFGSGILMNTEAFF. The CDR3 DNA reads as TGTGCCAGCAGCTTCGGCAGTGGCATTCTAATGAACACTGAAGCTTTCTTT.

The chain recombines TRBV27 with TRBJ2-7, with D unresolved. Trimming pared 2 bases from V and 2 bases from J, leaving 16 bases between. In germline, CDR1 is MNHEY, CDR2 SMNVEV (reference sequence). CDR3 length: 16 residues. Here the CDR3 DNA reads TGTGCCAGCAGTTTAGCCATCCCTAGGAAAGCCTACGAGCAGTACGTC. The encoded protein is CASSLAIPRKAYEQYV.

The rearrangement links TRBV4-1 to TRBJ1-4; 8 bases fit TRBD1. V shed 4 bases, J shed 7 bases, and the junction held 8 bases outside the gene matches. In germline, CDR1 is MGHRA, CDR2 YSYEKL. The CDR3 length is 15 residues. CDR3 loop: CASSPRTGMVEKLFF. The DNA for the CDR3 is TGCGCCAGCAGCCCCCGGACAGGGATGGTTGAAAAACTGTTTTTT.